What follows is one T cell receptor (beta chain) and its context. Here immunoSEQ multiplex PCR was the method, and the copy in TCRdb shows in-frame clones only, minus some. The repertoire consists of some 160,000 clones, with almost 85% occurring once and the leading ten covering about 2.7%. The record originates from a study of blood T cell repertoires in COVID-19. The CDR3 consists of 14 residues. CDR1 is SGDLS, CDR2 YYNGEE, per germline. V was clipped by 5 bases and J by 2 bases, with 13 bases between them. This sequence joins TRBV9 and TRBJ2-5; D is unclear. The receptor comes from a woman aged 80 or over with COVID-19, enrolled during active disease. Material: peripheral blood. The CDR3: CASSGKGAQETQYF. In DNA, the CDR3 is TGTGCCAGCAGTGGAAAAGGAGCACAAGAGACCCAGTACTTC.